This TCR beta chain comes out of a study of blood T cell repertoires in COVID-19. Study details: Samples representing acute and convalescent COVID-19 were sourced from the United States, Italy and Spain. In each case, the material was cDNA or gDNA derived from T cells, B-cell-depleted T cells, or PBMCs.

Trimming stripped 0 bases from V and 7 bases from J, with 11 bases between. CDR3 length: 14 residues. Per the germline V gene, CDR1 is SGHKS and CDR2 is YYEKEE (reference sequence). Per the study methods: Reference gene primer amplification gave nucleated cell count estimates. Clones were sequenced by immunoSEQ multiplex PCR, and TCRdb holds only the in-frame ones, with some missing. Clonal size and the V and J genes are those of that table, whereas D and trimming came from the DNA. This sample has around 46,000 clones; 70% to 90% occur once, and the top ten carry 15% to 19%. The receptor was derived from a human donor in a cohort sampled during active COVID-19. The donor label of this sample is uncertain. The J gene is TRBJ2-1, the V gene TRBV5-5, with D unresolved. The sequencing sample was made of peripheral blood. The CDR3 DNA reads TGTGCCAGCAGCTTGGGTTCGGGTCGGAATGAGCAGTTCTTC. Encoded protein: CASSLGSGRNEQFF.